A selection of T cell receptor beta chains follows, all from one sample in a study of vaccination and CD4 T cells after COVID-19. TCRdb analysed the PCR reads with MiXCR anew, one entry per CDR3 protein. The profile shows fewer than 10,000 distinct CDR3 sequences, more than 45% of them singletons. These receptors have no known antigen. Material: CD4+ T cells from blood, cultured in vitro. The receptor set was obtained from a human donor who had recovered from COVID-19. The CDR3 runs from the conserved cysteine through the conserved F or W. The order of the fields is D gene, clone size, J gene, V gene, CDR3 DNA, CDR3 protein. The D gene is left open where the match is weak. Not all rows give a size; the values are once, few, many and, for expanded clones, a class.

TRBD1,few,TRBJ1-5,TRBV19,TGTGCCAGTAGTATTCCGGGACAGGGCAATCAGCCCCAGCATTTT,CASSIPGQGNQPQHF
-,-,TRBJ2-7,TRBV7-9,TGTGCCATACTCTACGAGCAGTACTTC,CAILYEQYF
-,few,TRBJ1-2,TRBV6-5,TGTGCCAGCGGTTCCTCGGGTGGGGGCGCTGGCTACACCTTC,CASGSSGGGAGYTF
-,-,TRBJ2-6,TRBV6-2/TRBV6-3,TGTGCCACGCAGGGCGGGACGGTCCTCTCTGGGGCCAACGTCCTGACTTTC,CATQGGTVLSGANVLTF
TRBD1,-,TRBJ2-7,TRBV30,TGTGCCTGGAGACGAGGGACAGGGAGCCACGAGCAGTACTTC,CAWRRGTGSHEQYF
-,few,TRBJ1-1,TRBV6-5,TGTGCCAGCAGTTCGACCGGGAAGAACACTGAAGCTTTCTTT,CASSSTGKNTEAFF
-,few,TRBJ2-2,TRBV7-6,TGTGCCAGCAGCCCGACAGTGAACACCGGGGAGCTGTTTTTT,CASSPTVNTGELFF
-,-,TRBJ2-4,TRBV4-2,TGTGCCAGCAGCCAAGTCAGGGGAGGCAGCCTAGGGGACATTCAGTACTTC,CASSQVRGGSLGDIQYF
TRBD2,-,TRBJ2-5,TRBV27,TGTGCCAGCAGTTTATTAACTAGCGGGAGGAGGGAGACCCAGTACTTC,CASSLLTSGRRETQYF
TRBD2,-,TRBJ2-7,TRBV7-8,TGTGCCAGCAGCTTGCGGGGGGGGCCCTACGAGCAGTACTTC,CASSLRGGPYEQYF
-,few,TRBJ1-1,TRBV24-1,TGTGCCACCAGTGAGGGGGGCCGCGGTGAAGCTTTCTTT,CATSEGGRGEAFF
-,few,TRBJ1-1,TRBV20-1,TGCAGTGCCGCGCACAGGGTGAACACTGAAGCTTTCTTT,CSAAHRVNTEAFF
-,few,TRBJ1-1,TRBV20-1,TGCAGTGCTAGAGATGGGGGACTGAACACTGAAGCTTTCTTT,CSARDGGLNTEAFF
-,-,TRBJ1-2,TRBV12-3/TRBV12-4,TGTGCCAGCAGTTTTTCCCCCCCCAACTATGGCTACACCTTC,CASSFSPPNYGYTF
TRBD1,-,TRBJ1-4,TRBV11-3,TGTGCCAGCAGCCAAGACAGGGGAACTAATGAAAAACTGTTTTTT,CASSQDRGTNEKLFF
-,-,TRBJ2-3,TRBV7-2,TGTGCCAGCAGCTGGCTAGAGAAGGGCACAGATACGCAGTATTTT,CASSWLEKGTDTQYF
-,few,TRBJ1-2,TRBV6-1,TGTGCCAGCAGTGACGGGCCCCGAGCTAACTATGGCTACACCTTC,CASSDGPRANYGYTF
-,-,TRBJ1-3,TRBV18,TGTGCCAGCTCACCACCGACCACAGGCTTTGGAAACACCATATATTTT,CASSPPTTGFGNTIYF
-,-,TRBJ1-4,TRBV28,TGTGCCACCTCCCACGGGGGGGCAGGGGAAAAACTGTTTTTT,CATSHGGAGEKLFF
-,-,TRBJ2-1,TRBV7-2,TGTGCCAGCAGCTTGGTACGGGGACCCCCCTTCTACAATGAGCAGTTCTTC,CASSLVRGPPFYNEQFF